These 25 T cell receptor beta chains were all obtained from the same sample, sequenced in a study of early T cells in non-severe SARS-CoV-2 infection (dated by TCRdb to the early 2020s). Libraries were constructed by 5' RACE. Data came from a NextSeq 500. Using fastp trimming at Q25 and MiXCR clonotype assembly, TCRdb reanalyzed the public sequencing data and kept in-frame beta chains. A single entry per CDR3 protein holds the most common genes and DNA from its merged rows. This sample holds tens of thousands of distinct CDR3 sequences; about 8.9% were observed only once. 17% of the sample rests with the top ten. The sample consisted of whole blood. Source of these receptors: an adult who was a healthcare worker with PCR-confirmed SARS-CoV-2 infection or an uninfected control (not recorded which).

This clonotype was counted between two and nine times. The rearrangement links TRBV14 to TRBJ2-3; 9 nucleotides line up with TRBD2. The CDR3 contains 16 residues. From germline, CDR1 is SGHDN and CDR2 FVKESK. J lost 0 bases, V lost 2 bases, and 3 bases had no gene match. CDR3 sequence reads: CASSQITSGSTDTQYF. In DNA, the CDR3 is TGTGCCAGCAGCCAAATAACTAGCGGGAGCACAGATACGCAGTATTTT.

This chain connects TRBV6-2 or TRBV6-3 to TRBJ2-4; TRBD1 matches at 11 bases. The CDR3 spans 14 residues. Germline CDR1 MNHEY, CDR2 SVGEGT. With V trimmed by 6 bases and J by 9 bases, 7 bases remained unmatched. CDR3 DNA: TGTGCCAGCAGCTCCGGGACAGGGGGTGTCATTCAGTACTTC. Translation gives CASSSGTGGVIQYF.

The sample holds many counts of this clonotype. The chain recombines TRBV28 with TRBJ2-1; D is possibly TRBD1 or TRBD2 (5 bases each). This CDR3 region has 16 residues. Looked up from germline, CDR1 is MDHEN and CDR2 is SYDVKM. Deletions cut 5 bases from V and 0 bases from J, with 14 bases between. CDR3 in amino acids: CASSLPLGRSYNEQFF. CDR3 bases: TGTGCCAGCAGTCTGCCCTTGGGACGCTCCTACAATGAGCAGTTCTTC.

This clonotype was recorded at least ten times. The chain has TRBV6-2 or TRBV6-3 and TRBJ2-6, with 8 bases identical to TRBD1. CDR1 and CDR2 from the germline V gene are MNHEY and SVGEGT. CDR3 length equals 19 residues. V lost 6 bases, J lost 6 bases, and 19 bases stayed unmatched. The CDR3 coding sequence is TGTGCCAGCAGCCGAACGACAGGGGTGGTGACTGGTGCGGCCAACGTCCTGACTTTC. It translates to CASSRTTGVVTGAANVLTF.

The chain links TRBV12-3 or TRBV12-4 to TRBJ1-5; D possibly corresponds to TRBD1 (5 bases). The CDR3 totals 12 residues. The V end lost 6 bases, the J end lost 9 bases, and 12 bases lay between the germline ends. The CDR3 coding sequence is TGTGCCAGCAGCAAAGGGGAGTGGCCCCAGCATTTT. Its protein product is CASSKGEWPQHF.

This clonotype came up many times. The rearrangement links TRBV7-8 to TRBJ2-7, with D possibly matching TRBD1 (5 bases). The CDR3 totals 16 residues. CDR1 is SGHVS, CDR2 FQNEAQ, per germline. Trimming cost V 5 bases and J 1 base, with 18 bases left between them. The CDR3 is CASSPWGVGQSYEQYF. As DNA, the CDR3 is TGTGCCAGCAGCCCATGGGGTGTAGGACAATCCTACGAGCAGTACTTC.

V is TRBV20-1 and J is TRBJ2-7; the match to TRBD1 covers 9 bases. V lost 6 bases to trimming and J lost 0 bases; unmatched junction nucleotides: 9. The CDR3 length is 15 residues. Germline V gene sequence: CDR1 DFQATT, CDR2 SNEGSKA (reference sequence). The CDR3 DNA sequence: TGCAGTGCAAAGACCGGGACAGGGCCCTCCTACGAGCAGTACTTC. It is translated as CSAKTGTGPSYEQYF.

In this sample, this clonotype turned up many times. This sequence joins TRBV13 and TRBJ2-7, with 9 bases identical to TRBD1. With V trimmed by 5 bases and J by 0 bases, 5 bases remained unmatched. Per the germline V gene, CDR1 is PRHDT and CDR2 is FYEKMQ (reference sequence). The CDR3 is 15 amino acids. This CDR3 reads CASSAGTGNSYEQYF. DNA for the CDR3: TGTGCCAGCAGCGCGGGGACAGGGAACTCCTACGAGCAGTACTTC.

This clonotype appeared many times. This chain uses TRBV5-1 with TRBJ2-4; tentatively, D is TRBD1 (5 bases). Germline V gene data show CDR1 as SGHRS and CDR2 as YFSETQ. With 3 bases removed from V and 8 bases from J, the gap between germline ends came to 15 bases. This CDR3 spans 14 amino acids. For the CDR3, the DNA is TGCGCCAGCAGCTCCGACAGTCCCAAGGACATTCAGTACTTC. Protein sequence: CASSSDSPKDIQYF.

This clonotype was counted a few times. The chain joins TRBV28 to TRBJ2-3, with D perhaps being TRBD1 or TRBD2 (5 bases each). The V gene's germline CDR1 is MDHEN and CDR2 SYDVKM. This CDR3 has 15 residues. Trimming stripped 2 bases from V and 6 bases from J, with 15 bases between. The CDR3 reads CASSLRGWGSDTQYF. The CDR3 nucleotides are TGTGCCAGCAGTTTAAGAGGTTGGGGGTCGGATACGCAGTATTTT.

This clonotype has at least ten counts. This chain connects TRBV6-4 to TRBJ1-2; D is perhaps TRBD1 (5 bases). There are 15 residues in the CDR3. V gave up 8 bases and J gave up 5 bases, with 21 bases separating them. The V gene's germline CDR1 is MRHNA and CDR2 SNTAGT. This CDR3 reads CASRLQGKGNYGYTF. CDR3 nucleotide sequence: TGTGCCAGCCGGCTTCAGGGCAAGGGGAATTATGGCTACACCTTC.

This clonotype was picked up many times. V and J are TRBV7-9 and TRBJ1-1; no definite D call. Germline values: CDR1 SEHNR, CDR2 FQNEAQ (reference sequence). Trimming removed 3 bases from V and 1 base from J, with 9 bases in between. This CDR3 spans 14 amino acids. DNA of the CDR3: TGTGCCAGCAGCTTTCACACCGAGAACACTGAAGCTTTCTTT. The encoded protein is CASSFHTENTEAFF.

J is TRBJ1-1 and V is TRBV27; D remains unclear. The V gene's germline CDR1 is MNHEY and CDR2 SMNVEV (reference sequence). This CDR3 comprises 14 residues. Trimming cost V 0 bases and J 1 base, with 6 bases left between them. DNA of the CDR3: TGTGCCAGCAGTTTATCGTACGAGAACACTGAAGCTTTCTTT. It encodes CASSLSYENTEAFF.

This clonotype came up many times. The CDR3 DNA is TGTGCCAGCAGTGAAGCAGATGAGCAGTTCTTC. It yields the protein CASSEADEQFF. V usage is TRBV2 and J usage is TRBJ2-1; D not resolved. Germline loops: CDR1 SNHLY, CDR2 FYNNEI. V shed 0 bases and J shed 8 bases, with 2 bases lying between them. This CDR3 is built from 11 residues.

The V call is TRBV6-2 or TRBV6-3, the J call TRBJ1-5; D gene uncertain. The ends were cut back, 6 bases at V and 0 bases at J, with 9 bases in the middle. Germline assignment: CDR1 MNHEY and CDR2 SVGEGT. CDR3 length: 14 residues. The CDR3, as DNA: TGTGCCAGCAGCTTCATAAATAGCAATCAGCCCCAGCATTTT. It yields the protein CASSFINSNQPQHF.

This clonotype was counted only a few times. The chain uses TRBV12-3 or TRBV12-4 and TRBJ2-7, with D tentatively TRBD1 (6 bases). CDR3 length: 17 amino acids. With 5 bases removed from V and 3 bases from J, the gap between germline ends came to 23 bases. The CDR3 is CASSKDRFLGKIYEQYF. In nucleotides, the CDR3 is TGTGCCAGCAGTAAAGACAGGTTTCTGGGGAAAATCTACGAGCAGTACTTC.

The rearrangement uses TRBV24-1 and TRBJ2-5; perhaps TRBD2 as D (6 bases). The germline gives CDR1 KGHDR, CDR2 SFDVKD. This CDR3 comprises 15 residues. Deletions cut 4 bases from V and 3 bases from J, with 14 bases between. CDR3 DNA sequence: TGTGCCACCAGTGACCGTGGTGGAGGGAAAGAGACCCAGTACTTC. As protein: CATSDRGGGKETQYF.

Ten or more counts support this clonotype. The chain couples TRBV6-5 to TRBJ2-2; D is ambiguous. V lost 0 bases to trimming and J lost 3 bases, with 8 bases between them. The CDR3 runs 15 residues. Germline loops: CDR1 MNHEY, CDR2 SVGAGI. CDR3: CASSYSASYTGELFF. The DNA for the CDR3 is TGTGCCAGCAGTTACTCCGCCAGTTACACCGGGGAGCTGTTTTTT.

At least ten counts were recorded for this clonotype. The CDR3 region is CASRWDRPPYGYTF. In DNA form, the CDR3 reads TGTGCCAGCAGATGGGACAGGCCCCCCTATGGCTACACCTTC. The J gene is TRBJ1-2, the V gene TRBV6-5, with 8 nucleotides matching TRBD1. The length of the CDR3 is 14 residues. The germline gives CDR1 MNHEY, CDR2 SVGAGI. Trimming removed 6 bases from V and 4 bases from J; junction bases left unmatched: 7.

This clonotype has more than one count but fewer than ten. This rearrangement joins TRBV11-1 to TRBJ2-1; 12 nucleotides agree with TRBD2. Per the germline V gene, CDR1 is SGHAT and CDR2 is FQDESV (reference sequence). The CDR3 is 15 amino acids. V dropped 6 bases and J dropped 10; count of bases not matched to a gene: 10. The DNA of the CDR3 is TGTGCCAGCAGACTCCTAGCGGGAGGGCGAGGGGAGCAGTTCTTC. Amino acid sequence: CASRLLAGGRGEQFF.

This clonotype came up a few times. The rearrangement uses TRBV20-1 and TRBJ1-1; D is unresolved. The V gene's germline CDR1 is DFQATT and CDR2 SNEGSKA (reference sequence). V was clipped by 0 bases and J by 5 bases, with 7 bases between them. The CDR3 covers 12 residues. The CDR3 DNA follows: TGCAGTGCTAGAGATCCTAATACTGAAGCTTTCTTT. It is translated as CSARDPNTEAFF.

This clonotype was counted between two and nine times. The chain couples TRBV11-2 to TRBJ1-1; tentative D call: TRBD1 (5 bases). The CDR3 contains 14 residues. Germline V gene data show CDR1 as SGHAT and CDR2 as FQNNGV. Trimming cost V 1 base and J 8 bases, with 14 bases left between them. CDR3 DNA sequence: TGTGCCAGCAGCTTAGCTCCTCAGGGATCGGAAGCTTTCTTT. It encodes CASSLAPQGSEAFF.

This clonotype was seen at least ten times. The chain employs TRBV4-3 and TRBJ2-7, with D possibly matching TRBD2 (5 bases). The V gene's germline CDR1 is LGHNA and CDR2 YSLEER. The CDR3 spans 16 residues. V was cut by 2 bases and J by 4 bases, with 18 bases left in between. CDR3 sequence reads: CASSQNTRGPKYEQYF. Written as DNA, the CDR3 is TGCGCCAGCAGCCAAAACACCCGAGGGCCGAAATACGAGCAGTACTTC.

At least ten counts were recorded for this clonotype. The chain links TRBV29-1 to TRBJ2-7, with D possibly being TRBD1 (7 bases). Germline V gene sequence: CDR1 SQVTM, CDR2 ANQGSEA. The CDR3 sequence is 16 residues long. V was pared by 6 bases and J by 3 bases, with 24 bases between. CDR3 DNA: TGCAGCGTGAGCGGGTGGAAAACGGGACAGAACTACGAGCAGTACTTC. Protein sequence: CSVSGWKTGQNYEQYF.

This chain connects TRBV7-3 to TRBJ2-3; TRBD2 agrees at 12 bases. Trimming at V came to 5 bases and at J to 4 bases, leaving 7 bases not matched to a gene. This CDR3 is 16 amino acids long. The germline V gene encodes CDR1 SGHTA and CDR2 FQGTGA. The CDR3 reads CASSATSGSIADTQYF. The CDR3, as DNA: TGTGCCAGCAGCGCGACTAGCGGGAGTATCGCAGATACGCAGTATTTT.